The 22 T cell receptor beta chains listed next were all sequenced from one sample in a study of post-analysis software for immune sequencing data. These receptors have no known antigen. Study results and limitations: In patients, roughly 5 TRBV segments were more frequent than in controls, with TRBV5-6, TRBV5-1 and TRBV20-1 among them.

Unique molecular identifiers featured in each of the TCR beta cDNA libraries. In TCRdb, the PCR reads were re-called with MiXCR into one record per CDR3 protein. The sample yields approximately 630,000 distinct CDR3 sequences, 55% to 60% seen once. The sequencing sample was made of blood. These receptors were obtained from a girl aged 2-15 years with multiple sclerosis.

The chain couples TRBV27 to TRBJ1-4, with D perhaps matching TRBD1 (6 bases). This CDR3 is built from 14 residues. Trimming took 6 bases from V and 1 from J, leaving 9 bases between them. Germline V gene data show CDR1 as MNHEY and CDR2 as SMNVEV (reference sequence). The CDR3 bases are TGTGCCAGCAGCCCACAGGGAACTAATGAAAAACTGTTTTTT. This sequence encodes CASSPQGTNEKLFF.

The chain uses TRBV11-2 and TRBJ2-5; the D gene could be TRBD1 or TRBD2 (5 bases each). TRBJ2-7 explains the end of the DNA better; the J call may be wrong. From germline, CDR1 is SGHAT and CDR2 FQNNGV. This CDR3 has 13 residues. Written as DNA, the CDR3 is TGTGCCAGCAGCTTGAGAGGGGTAGGCGAGCAGTACTTC. It yields the protein CASSLRGVGEQYF.

This chain links TRBV12-3 or TRBV12-4 with TRBJ1-5; D is undetermined. CDR3 length: 14 residues. Trimming took 7 bases from V and 3 from J, leaving 13 bases between them. The CDR3 DNA sequence: TGTGCCAGCACCCCTCGGGCTCCCAATCAGCCCCAGCATTTT. Translation: CASTPRAPNQPQHF.

This rearrangement joins TRBV6-6 to TRBJ2-7; D remains unclear. The V and J ends lost 9 bases and 0 bases respectively, with 12 bases between them. Germline lookup yields CDR1 MNHNY and CDR2 SVGAGI (reference sequence). The CDR3 extends over 13 amino acids. In nucleotides, the CDR3 is TGTGCCAGTCGACCCCTGAGCTCCTACGAGCAGTACTTC. It is translated as CASRPLSSYEQYF.

V and J are TRBV24-1 and TRBJ1-5, with D uncertain. V dropped 4 bases and J dropped 2 bases, with 8 bases sitting between them. CDR3 size: 14 residues. Germline CDR1 and CDR2: KGHDR and SFDVKD. In DNA, the CDR3 is TGTGCCACCAGTGAGGGCCTAGGCAATCAGCCCCAGCATTTT. It yields the protein CATSEGLGNQPQHF.

This clonotype is a singleton in its sample. V usage is TRBV27 and J usage is TRBJ2-7, with D maybe TRBD1 (7 bases). The CDR3 runs 17 residues. Germline V lookup: CDR1 MNHEY, CDR2 SMNVEV (reference sequence). V lost 6 bases, J lost 1 base, and 22 bases lay in between. The CDR3 here is CASSRFGGTADSYEQYF. As DNA, the CDR3 is TGTGCCAGCAGCCGTTTTGGGGGGACAGCCGATTCCTACGAGCAGTACTTC.

CDR3 sequence (DNA): TGTGCCAGCAGACCAAATGACAGGGGGCTTTACGAGCAGTACTTC. Protein product: CASRPNDRGLYEQYF. The rearrangement links TRBV27 to TRBJ2-7, with TRBD1 identical over 10 bases. The CDR3 contains 15 residues. CDR1 and CDR2 (germline): MNHEY, SMNVEV (reference sequence). The ends lost 6 bases at V and 4 bases at J; junction bases unmatched: 9.

This clonotype was detected a few times. The chain links TRBV20-1 to TRBJ2-1, with 15 positions matching TRBD2. The germline gives CDR1 DFQATT, CDR2 SNEGSKA (reference sequence). The CDR3 spans 15 residues. V dropped 4 bases and J dropped 8; count of bases not matched to a gene: 6. CDR3: CSAIAGLAGGYEQFF. CDR3 DNA: TGCAGTGCTATTGCGGGACTAGCGGGAGGCTATGAGCAGTTCTTC.

CDR3 protein: CSARDRDQGETQYF. The DNA of the CDR3 is TGCAGTGCTAGAGATAGAGACCAAGGAGAGACCCAGTACTTC. J is TRBJ2-5 and V is TRBV20-1, with unresolved D. The CDR3 runs 14 residues. V was cut by 0 bases and J by 4 bases, with 12 bases left in between. The germline V gene encodes CDR1 DFQATT and CDR2 SNEGSKA (reference sequence).

Notes on this clonotype: An end of the junction does not agree with germline; a read error may underlie this. V and J are TRBV6-5 and TRBJ1-1; D is unclear. Germline V gene data show CDR1 as MNHEY and CDR2 as SVGAGI. The CDR3 spans 13 residues. CDR3 loop: CANSYYTHTEAFF. DNA for the CDR3: TGTGCCAACAGTTACTACACGCACACTGAAGCTTTCTTT.

The chain uses TRBV24-1 and TRBJ2-3, with D perhaps given as TRBD1 or TRBD2 (5 bases each). Germline CDR1 is KGHDR and CDR2 is SFDVKD. The CDR3 length is 16 residues. V gave up 4 bases and J gave up 1 base, with 14 bases separating them. This CDR3 reads CATSDSGAGGTDTQYF. Written as DNA, the CDR3 is TGTGCCACCAGTGACTCCGGGGCTGGCGGCACAGATACGCAGTATTTT.

This clonotype was counted only a few times. The rearrangement uses TRBV12-3 or TRBV12-4 and TRBJ2-4, with D possibly matching TRBD1 (5 bases). This CDR3 comprises 14 residues. V gave up 1 base and J gave up 8 bases, with 12 bases separating them. CDR3 nucleotides: TGTGCCAGCAGTTTAGGGGGCGAGGCGGACATTCAGTACTTC. Translating gives CASSLGGEADIQYF.

The rearrangement links TRBV11-2 to TRBJ2-1; 8 bases are shared with TRBD1. The V gene end was trimmed by 6 bases and the J gene end by 15 bases; junction bases not matched to a gene: 10. This CDR3 is built from 12 residues. Germline-derived CDR1 and CDR2 are SGHAT and FQNNGV. The CDR3 nucleotides read TGTGCCAGCAGTTATCAGGGGGCGACTGTGTTCTTC. This codes for CASSYQGATVFF.

This clonotype was seen a single time. One end of the junction fails to match germline, which may point to a read error. The chain carries TRBV6-5 and TRBJ2-1; D is undetermined. The CDR3 has 14 residues. The germline V gene encodes CDR1 MNHEY and CDR2 SVGAGI. This chain's CDR3 is CASSYFNGYNEPFF. The CDR3 nucleotides are TGTGCCAGCAGTTACTTCAACGGCTACAATGAGCCGTTCTTC.

This clonotype came up once. This rearrangement joins TRBV7-9 to TRBJ1-1, with 10 bases fitting TRBD1. V was pared by 5 bases and J by 1 base, with 7 bases of the junction left unmatched. In germline, CDR1 is SEHNR, CDR2 FQNEAQ (reference sequence). The CDR3 runs to 16 residues. CDR3 bases: TGTGCCAGCAGCCCGTGGGACAGGGGACCGAACACTGAAGCTTTCTTT. Amino acids: CASSPWDRGPNTEAFF.

V gene TRBV7-3 combines with J gene TRBJ2-7; D could derive from TRBD1 or TRBD2 (5 bases each). Germline V gene sequence: CDR1 SGHTA, CDR2 FQGTGA. Between the trimmed V and J ends, which lost 5 bases and 0 bases, there was a span of 14 bases. CDR3 length: 15 amino acids. The CDR3 sequence is CASSIVGDSSYEQYF. The DNA of the CDR3 is TGTGCCAGCAGCATCGTGGGAGACAGCTCCTACGAGCAGTACTTC.

The V call is TRBV12-3 or TRBV12-4, the J call TRBJ2-4, with 7 bases identical to TRBD1. V dropped 2 bases and J dropped 8; count of bases not matched to a gene: 6. The CDR3 is 14 amino acids. The CDR3 nucleotides are TGTGCCAGCAGTTTAACCTCCCAGGGGGACATTCAGTACTTC. Translation: CASSLTSQGDIQYF.

There are a few counts of this clonotype. The chain joins TRBV13 to TRBJ2-3; 9 positions match TRBD1. Trimming at V came to 5 bases and at J to 1 base, leaving 7 bases not matched to a gene. CDR3 size: 16 residues. The V gene's germline CDR1 is PRHDT and CDR2 FYEKMQ (reference sequence). The chain's CDR3 is CASSPRTGDGTDTQYF. The CDR3 DNA follows: TGTGCCAGCAGCCCCCGGACAGGGGACGGCACAGATACGCAGTATTTT.

The CDR3 protein is CSVRSVGWAGGHQETQYF. CDR3 sequence (DNA): TGCAGCGTTCGGTCGGTTGGGTGGGCAGGGGGCCACCAAGAGACCCAGTACTTC. The chain uses TRBV29-1 and TRBJ2-5; TRBD1 aligns across 8 bases. The CDR3 spans 18 residues. Losses at the gene ends were 5 bases for V and 0 bases for J; bases not matched to a gene: 17. Germline CDR1 SQVTM, CDR2 ANQGSEA. Together with reference TRBV29-1 and TRBJ2-5, the CDR3 gives the full variable domain: SAVISQKPSRDICQRGTSLTIQCQVDSQVTMMFWYRQQPGQSLTLIATANQGSEATYESGFVIDKFPISRPNLTFSTLTVSNMSPEDSSIYLCSVRSVGWAGGHQETQYFGPGTRLLVL.

This clonotype was detected once. The V and J genes are TRBV6-1 and TRBJ2-1, with D perhaps matching TRBD2 (6 bases). V gave up 4 bases and J gave up 12 bases, with 25 bases separating them. This CDR3 has 16 residues. Germline loops: CDR1 MNHNS, CDR2 SASEGT. DNA for the CDR3: TGTGCCAGCAGTGTATCTCCCGAGAGGGTAGCGGATATGCAGTTCTTC. It is translated as CASSVSPERVADMQFF.

CDR3 amino acids: CAISPRREPQETQFF. The CDR3 DNA follows: TGTGCCATCAGCCCCCGGCGGGAGCCCCAAGAGACCCAGTTCTTC. The chain uses TRBV10-3 and TRBJ2-1, with 7 nucleotides matching TRBD2. Germline V gives CDR1 ENHRY, CDR2 SYGVKD. V dropped 6 bases and J dropped 13; count of bases not matched to a gene: 18. The CDR3 spans 15 residues.

This clonotype was detected a few times. V is TRBV4-3 and J is TRBJ2-3; D is perhaps TRBD2 (6 bases). Trimming took off 1 base at V and 6 bases at J, with 11 bases between the two ends. The CDR3 spans 14 residues. Germline V gene data show CDR1 as LGHNA and CDR2 as YSLEER. CDR3: CASSQAEGRDTQYF. The CDR3 bases are TGCGCCAGCAGCCAAGCGGAGGGGAGGGATACGCAGTATTTT.